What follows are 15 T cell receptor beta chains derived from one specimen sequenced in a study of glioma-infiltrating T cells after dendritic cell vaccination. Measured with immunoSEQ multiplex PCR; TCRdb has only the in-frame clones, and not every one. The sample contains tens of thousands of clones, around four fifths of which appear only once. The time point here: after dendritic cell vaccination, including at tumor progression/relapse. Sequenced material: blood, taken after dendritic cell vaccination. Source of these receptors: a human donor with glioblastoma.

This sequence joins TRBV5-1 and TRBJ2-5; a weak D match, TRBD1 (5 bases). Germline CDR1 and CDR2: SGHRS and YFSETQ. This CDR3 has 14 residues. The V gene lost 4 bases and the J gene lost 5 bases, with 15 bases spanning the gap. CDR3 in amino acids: CASSPEDTRETQYF. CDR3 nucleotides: TGCGCCAGCAGCCCCGAGGACACACGGGAGACCCAGTACTTC. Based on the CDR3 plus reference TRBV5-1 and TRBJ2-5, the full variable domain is KAGVTQTPRYLIKTRGQQVTLSCSPISGHRSVSWYQQTPGQGLQFLFEYFSETQRNKGNFPGRFSGRQFSNSRSEMNVSTLELGDSALYLCASSPEDTRETQYFGPGTRLLVL.

The CDR3 here is CASTPGPAGADTEAFF. The CDR3 nucleotides are TGTGCCAGTACTCCCGGCCCCGCAGGGGCAGATACTGAAGCTTTCTTT. This sequence joins TRBV19 and TRBJ1-1; maybe TRBD1 (6 bases). This CDR3 contains 16 residues. Trimming took off 7 bases at V and 5 bases at J, with 23 bases between the two ends. CDR1 is LNHDA and CDR2 is SQIVND in the germline V gene (reference sequence).

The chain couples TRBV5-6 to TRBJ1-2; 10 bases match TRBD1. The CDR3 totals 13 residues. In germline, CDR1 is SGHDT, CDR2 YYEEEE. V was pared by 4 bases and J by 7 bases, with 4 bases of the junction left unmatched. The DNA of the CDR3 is TGTGCCAGCAGCCCGTGGGACAGGGGTGGCTACACCTTC. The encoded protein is CASSPWDRGGYTF.

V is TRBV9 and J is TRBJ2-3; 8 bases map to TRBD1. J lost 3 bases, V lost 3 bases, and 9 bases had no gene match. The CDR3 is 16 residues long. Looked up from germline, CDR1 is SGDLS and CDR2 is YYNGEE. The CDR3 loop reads CASSGNGQGWTDTQYF. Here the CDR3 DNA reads TGTGCCAGCAGCGGTAACGGACAGGGTTGGACAGATACGCAGTATTTT.

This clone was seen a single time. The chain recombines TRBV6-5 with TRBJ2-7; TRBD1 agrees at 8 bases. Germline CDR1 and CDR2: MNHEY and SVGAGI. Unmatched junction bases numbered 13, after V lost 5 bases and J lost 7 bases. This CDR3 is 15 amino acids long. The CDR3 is CASSGLTGDIREQYF. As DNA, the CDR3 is TGTGCCAGCAGTGGATTGACAGGGGACATAAGGGAGCAGTACTTC.

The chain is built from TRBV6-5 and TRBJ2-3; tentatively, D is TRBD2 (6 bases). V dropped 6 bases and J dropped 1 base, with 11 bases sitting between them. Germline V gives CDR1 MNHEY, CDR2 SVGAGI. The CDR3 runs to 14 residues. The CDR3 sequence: CASSPPSGTDTQYF. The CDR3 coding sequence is TGTGCCAGCAGCCCCCCTAGCGGCACAGATACGCAGTATTTT.

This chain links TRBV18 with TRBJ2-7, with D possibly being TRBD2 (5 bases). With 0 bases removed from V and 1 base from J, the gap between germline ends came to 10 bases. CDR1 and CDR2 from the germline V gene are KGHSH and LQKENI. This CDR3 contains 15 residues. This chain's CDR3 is CASSPPGSGSYEQYV. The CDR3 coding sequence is TGTGCCAGCTCACCACCGGGGAGTGGGTCCTACGAGCAGTACGTC.

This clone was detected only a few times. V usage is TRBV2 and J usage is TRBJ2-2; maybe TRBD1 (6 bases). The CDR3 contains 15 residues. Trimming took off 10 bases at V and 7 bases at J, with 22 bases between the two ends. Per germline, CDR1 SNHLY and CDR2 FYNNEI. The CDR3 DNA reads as TGTGCCACCGCCCGGGACAAAATACGTCACGGGGAGCTGTTTTTT. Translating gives CATARDKIRHGELFF.

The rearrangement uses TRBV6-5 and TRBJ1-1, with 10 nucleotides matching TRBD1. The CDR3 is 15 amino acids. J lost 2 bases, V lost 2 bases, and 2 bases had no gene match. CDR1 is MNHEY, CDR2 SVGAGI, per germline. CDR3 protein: CASSYRDRGNTEAFF. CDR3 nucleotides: TGTGCCAGCAGTTACCGGGACAGGGGAAACACTGAAGCTTTCTTT.

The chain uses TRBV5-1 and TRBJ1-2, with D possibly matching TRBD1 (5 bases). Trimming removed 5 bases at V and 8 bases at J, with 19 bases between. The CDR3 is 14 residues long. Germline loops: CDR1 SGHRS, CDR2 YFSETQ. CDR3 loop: CASRFVGGAEGYTF. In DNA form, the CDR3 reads TGCGCCAGCAGATTTGTCGGCGGGGCGGAGGGCTACACCTTC.

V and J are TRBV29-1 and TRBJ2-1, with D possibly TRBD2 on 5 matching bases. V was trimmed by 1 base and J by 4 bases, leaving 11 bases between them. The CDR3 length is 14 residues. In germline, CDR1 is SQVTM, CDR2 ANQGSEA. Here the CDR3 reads CSVEGGFLYNEQFF. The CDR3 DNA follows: TGCAGCGTTGAAGGAGGGTTTCTTTACAATGAGCAGTTCTTC.

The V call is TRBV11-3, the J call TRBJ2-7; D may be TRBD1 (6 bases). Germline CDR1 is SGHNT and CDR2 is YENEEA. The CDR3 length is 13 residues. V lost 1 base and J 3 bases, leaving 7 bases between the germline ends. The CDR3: CASSLGTVYEQYF. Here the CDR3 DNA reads TGTGCCAGCAGCTTAGGGACAGTCTACGAGCAGTACTTC.

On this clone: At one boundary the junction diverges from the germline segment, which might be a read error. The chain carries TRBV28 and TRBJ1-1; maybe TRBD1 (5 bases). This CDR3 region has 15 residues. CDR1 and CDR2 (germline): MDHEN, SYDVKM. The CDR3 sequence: CASIFGGFPNAEAFF. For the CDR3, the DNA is TGTGCCAGCATCTTTGGGGGGTTCCCGAACGCTGAAGCTTTCTTT.

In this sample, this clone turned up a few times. The CDR3 sequence: CASSDLPGQGGDTQYF. As DNA, the CDR3 is TGTGCCAGCAGTGACCTTCCGGGACAGGGAGGGGATACGCAGTATTTT. This chain connects TRBV6-4 to TRBJ2-3; 9 bases align to TRBD1. V lost 2 bases to trimming and J lost 6 bases; unmatched junction nucleotides: 9. Germline V gene data show CDR1 as MRHNA and CDR2 as SNTAGT. CDR3 length: 16 amino acids.

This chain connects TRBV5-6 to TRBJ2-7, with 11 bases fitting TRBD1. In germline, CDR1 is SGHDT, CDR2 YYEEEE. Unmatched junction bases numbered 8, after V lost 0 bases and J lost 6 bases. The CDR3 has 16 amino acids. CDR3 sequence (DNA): TGTGCCAGCAGCTTGGATGTTGGACAGGGGGCTGTCGAGCAGTACTTC. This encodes CASSLDVGQGAVEQYF.